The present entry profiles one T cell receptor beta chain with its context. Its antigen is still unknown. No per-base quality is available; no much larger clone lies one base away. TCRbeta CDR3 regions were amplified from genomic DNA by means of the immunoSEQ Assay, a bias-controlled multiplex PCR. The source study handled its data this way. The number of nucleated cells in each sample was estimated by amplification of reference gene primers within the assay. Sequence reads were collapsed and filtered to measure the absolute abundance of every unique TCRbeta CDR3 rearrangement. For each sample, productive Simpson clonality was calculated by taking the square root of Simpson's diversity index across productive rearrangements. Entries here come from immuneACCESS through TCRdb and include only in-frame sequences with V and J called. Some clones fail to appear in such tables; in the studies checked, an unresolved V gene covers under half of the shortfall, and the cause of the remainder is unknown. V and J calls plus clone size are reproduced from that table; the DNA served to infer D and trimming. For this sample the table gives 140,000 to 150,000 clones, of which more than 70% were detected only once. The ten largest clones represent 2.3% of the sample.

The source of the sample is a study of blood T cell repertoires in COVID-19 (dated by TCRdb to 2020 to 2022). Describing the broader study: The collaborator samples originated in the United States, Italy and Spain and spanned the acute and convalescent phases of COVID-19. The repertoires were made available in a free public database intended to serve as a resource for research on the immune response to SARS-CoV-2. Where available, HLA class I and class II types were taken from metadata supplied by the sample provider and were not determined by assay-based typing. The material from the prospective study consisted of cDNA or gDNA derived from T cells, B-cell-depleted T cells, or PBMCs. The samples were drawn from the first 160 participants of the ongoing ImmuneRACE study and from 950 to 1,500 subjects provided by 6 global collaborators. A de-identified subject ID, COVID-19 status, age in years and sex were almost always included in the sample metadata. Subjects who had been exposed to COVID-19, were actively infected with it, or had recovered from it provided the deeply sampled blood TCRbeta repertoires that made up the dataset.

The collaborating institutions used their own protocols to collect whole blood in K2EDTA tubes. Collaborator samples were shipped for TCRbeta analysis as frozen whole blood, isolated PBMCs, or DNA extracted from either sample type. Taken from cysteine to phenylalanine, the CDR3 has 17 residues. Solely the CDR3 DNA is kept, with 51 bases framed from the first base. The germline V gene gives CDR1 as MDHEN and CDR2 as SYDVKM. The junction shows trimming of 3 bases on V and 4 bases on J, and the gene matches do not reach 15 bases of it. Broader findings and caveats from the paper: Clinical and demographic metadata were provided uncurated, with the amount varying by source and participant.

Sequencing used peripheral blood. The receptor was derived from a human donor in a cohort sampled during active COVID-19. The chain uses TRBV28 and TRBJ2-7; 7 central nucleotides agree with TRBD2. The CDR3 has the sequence CASSFPGGAGRGYEQYF. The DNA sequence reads TGTGCCAGCAGTTTCCCTGGTGGAGCGGGGAGAGGTTACGAGCAGTACTTC.